This T cell receptor (beta chain) is drawn from a study of CD8+CD57+ T cells in acquired aplastic anemia. A note on this clonotype: Its specificity is not known.

Study results and limitations: Comparison of patients with controls identified 25 to 35 shared CD8+ CDR3 sequences.

Genomic DNA provided the template from which TCR beta VDJ and CDR3 profiles were obtained. TCRdb redid the calling of the reads with MiXCR, one entry per CDR3 protein. The sample contains under 350,000 distinct CDR3 sequences, roughly 61% of which appear only once. This CDR3 spans 14 amino acids. Per the germline V gene, CDR1 is SGDLS and CDR2 is YYNGEE. V was clipped by 3 bases and J by 4 bases, with 10 bases between them. Patients chosen for sequencing had shown CD8+CD57+ cell expansion by flow cytometry. This clonotype was obtained from a human donor with aplastic anemia. Sequencing was performed on sorted CD4+, CD8+, or CD8+CD57+ T cells (not recorded which) from PBMCs. The chain uses TRBV9 and TRBJ2-2; tentative D call: TRBD2 (7 bases). DNA of the CDR3: TGTGCCAGCAGCGCGGGGGGCACCACCGGGGAGCTGTTTTTT. Translating gives CASSAGGTTGELFF.